This T cell receptor beta chain was found in a study of OX40 agonist ivuxolimab in advanced cancers. Regarding the study in general: Ivuxolimab, which targeted the costimulatory receptor OX40 (CD134), was an agonistic, fully human IgG2 monoclonal antibody. Intravenous ivuxolimab was administered to patients every 2 weeks at six dose levels: 0.01, 0.1, 0.3, 1.5, 3 and 10 mg/kg. Of the roughly 51 patients in dose escalation, 19 had hepatocellular carcinoma, some 15 had melanoma, 9 had renal cell carcinoma and 9 had head and neck cancer. In the dose-escalation cohort, approximately 80% of patients were male, and the mean age was roughly 56 years with a range of roughly 20 to 85. Patients were allowed to have had prior anti-PD-1, anti-PD-L1 or anti-CTLA-4 therapy, and 30% to 40% of the dose-escalation patients had previously received checkpoint inhibitors. Partial responses occurred in three dose-escalation patients, of whom one had hepatocellular carcinoma and two had cutaneous melanoma. The point of sequencing TCRbeta in the periphery was to test whether ivuxolimab changed TCR sequence diversity and drove clonal T-cell expansion. The monotherapy dose-escalation portion (N of about 50 patients) of the phase I ivuxolimab trial is reported in the paper.

Patients with autoimmune disease history or receiving systemic immunosuppression were excluded from the trial. Peripheral blood for TCR sequencing was collected from all dose cohorts at baseline, on cycle 4 day 1, and on cycle 7 day 1. Samples were obtained from an open-label, multicenter, first-in-human phase I dose-escalation trial of ivuxolimab. Adults with locally advanced or metastatic melanoma, renal cell, hepatocellular, or head and neck squamous cell carcinoma were enrolled in the trial. Before TCR sequencing, CD4+ T cells and CD8+ T cells from peripheral blood were sorted into separate populations. Trimming leaves V shorter by 0 bases and J shorter by 2 bases, with the junction holding 1 base beyond the gene matches. Per the germline V gene, SGHDT is the CDR1 and YYEEEE is the CDR2. From the cysteine through the phenylalanine, the CDR3 covers 16 amino acids. Only the CDR3 portion is preserved as DNA: 48 bases, with reading frame beginning at the first base.

As to this clone: This clone's antigen is unknown. No clone much larger than this one lies a single base away; base qualities are absent.

To sequence the TCRbeta CDR3 region, genomic DNA was isolated from the sorted cells. The immunoSEQ Assay was used for sequencing of TCRbeta CDR3 regions. TCRdb retrieved this table from immuneACCESS and kept in-frame rearrangements only. Not all clones are present; in checked studies, unresolved V genes account for under half, and no reason is known for the remainder. For this sample the table gives 99,000 or so clones, of which roughly four fifths were detected only once. About 5.5% of the sample is taken by the ten largest. The research as a whole found: Low levels of normalized T-cell clonal expansion were also seen in some patients who did not respond. On average, CD8+ T cells showed more expanded clones than CD4+ T cells after ivuxolimab. At doses from 0.1 to 3.0 mg/kg, clonal expansion was seen in both CD4+ and CD8+ blood T cells between baseline and week 6. In partial responders in the 0.1-3.0 mg/kg groups, normalized peripheral clonal expansion was found to be among the lowest, especially among CD8+ T cells. The antigen specificity of the peripheral T cells that underwent clonal expansion was not determined.

The source was CD4+ or CD8+ T cells sorted from blood, collected in a trial of the OX40 agonist ivuxolimab. This TCR came from an adult with an advanced solid tumor such as melanoma, head and neck, liver or kidney cancer. Recombination joined TRBV5-6 with TRBJ2-1, with 11 junctional bases fitting TRBD2. CDR3 sequence: CASSLELAGAYNEQFF. The sequence in DNA is TGTGCCAGCAGCTTGGAACTAGCGGGGGCCTACAATGAGCAGTTCTTC.